This T cell receptor (beta chain) was sequenced in a study of spatial heterogeneity in lung cancer. Overall study: The average count in raw reads for each unique TCR and UMI combination exceeded eight appearances.

Indicated time point: sample taken at primary tumor resection. Whole RNA came from tumor, nontumor lung or frozen PBMC and was sequenced without being sorted. The donor population consisted of some 70 patients with untreated, early-stage non-small cell lung cancer. The study tagged each TCR cDNA molecule with a unique molecular identifier. TCRdb fed the 5' RACE reads into MiXCR, producing one record per CDR3 protein. Of about 82,000 distinct CDR3 sequences in the sample, 10% to 15% were seen once. This clonotype was counted a few times. Antigen: not known. Whole-study findings and limits: Detection of ubiquitous tumor TCRs in blood was higher at resection than follow-up.

Unmatched junction bases numbered 5, after V lost 8 bases and J lost 2 bases. Germline CDR1 is SGHTA and CDR2 is FQGTGA. The length of the CDR3 is 14 residues. The chain couples TRBV7-3 to TRBJ2-3, with 9 positions matching TRBD2. The sequence was obtained from a male donor with early-stage non-small cell lung cancer. This specimen consisted of PBMCs, obtained at surgery. The CDR3 DNA reads as TGTGCCAGCGGGCGGGGGGGCCACACAGATACGCAGTATTTT. Protein product: CASGRGGHTDTQYF.